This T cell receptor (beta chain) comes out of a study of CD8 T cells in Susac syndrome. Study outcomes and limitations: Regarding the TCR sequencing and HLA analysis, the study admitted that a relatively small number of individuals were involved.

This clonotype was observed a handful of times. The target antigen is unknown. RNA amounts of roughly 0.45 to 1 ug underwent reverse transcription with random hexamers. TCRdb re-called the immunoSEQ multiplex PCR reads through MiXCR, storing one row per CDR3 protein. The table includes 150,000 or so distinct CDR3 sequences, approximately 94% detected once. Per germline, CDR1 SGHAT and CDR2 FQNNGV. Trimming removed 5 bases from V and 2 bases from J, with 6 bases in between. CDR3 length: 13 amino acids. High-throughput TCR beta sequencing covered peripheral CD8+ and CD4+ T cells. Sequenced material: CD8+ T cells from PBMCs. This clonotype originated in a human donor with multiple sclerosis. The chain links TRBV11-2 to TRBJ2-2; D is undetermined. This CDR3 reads CASSKLNTGELFF. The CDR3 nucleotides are TGTGCCAGCAGCAAACTAAACACCGGGGAGCTGTTTTTT. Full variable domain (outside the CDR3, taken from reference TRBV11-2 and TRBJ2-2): EAGVAQSPRYKIIEKRQSVAFWCNPISGHATLYWYQQILGQGPKLLIQFQNNGVVDDSQLPKDRFSAERLKGVDSTLKIQPAKLEDSAVYLCASSKLNTGELFFGEGSRLTVL.